These 17 T cell receptor beta chains originate from one sample sequenced in a study of cytomegalovirus exposure and HLA in healthy donors. PCR was performed using 60 Vbeta and 13 Jbeta primers. Measured with immunoSEQ multiplex PCR; TCRdb has only the in-frame clones, and not every one. The sample gives about 170,000 clones, about four fifths of which show up once; around 7.3% is in the top ten. What was sequenced was PBMCs. Receptors were obtained from a man under 40 in good health and CMV-seropositive.

This rearrangement joins TRBV5-1 to TRBJ2-7, with 7 positions matching TRBD1. The CDR3 loop spans 15 amino acids. Losses at the gene ends were 2 bases for V and 2 bases for J; bases not matched to a gene: 7. CDR1 SGHRS and CDR2 YFSETQ come from the germline V gene. The CDR3, as DNA: TGCGCCAGCAGCTTCAACAGGGGTCAGACCTACGAGCAGTACTTC. It codes for CASSFNRGQTYEQYF.

This chain joins TRBV6-4 and TRBJ1-1; 7 nucleotides match TRBD1. Losses at the gene ends were 6 bases for V and 11 bases for J; bases not matched to a gene: 12. The CDR3 contains 13 residues. CDR1 is MRHNA, CDR2 SNTAGT, per germline. CDR3 bases: TGTGCCAGCAGCATCGACCTGGGACAGAAGGCTTTCTTT. This encodes CASSIDLGQKAFF.

In this sample, this clone turned up once. The chain recombines TRBV11-3 with TRBJ2-5, with D possibly TRBD2 on 7 matching bases. Trimming stripped 3 bases from V and 5 bases from J, with 19 bases between. Germline CDR1 is SGHNT and CDR2 is YENEEA. The CDR3 has 16 amino acids. This CDR3 is CASSLGGGQPWETQYF. Here the CDR3 DNA reads TGTGCCAGCAGCTTGGGCGGGGGCCAGCCGTGGGAGACCCAGTACTTC.

The chain carries TRBV15 and TRBJ2-7; D possibly corresponds to TRBD2 (5 bases). The CDR3 extends over 17 amino acids. Germline values: CDR1 LNHNV, CDR2 YYDKDF (reference sequence). The V and J ends lost 1 base and 2 bases respectively, with 18 bases between them. CDR3 region: CATSRGPISGSPYEQYF. The CDR3 DNA reads as TGTGCCACCAGCAGAGGCCCAATATCGGGATCACCCTACGAGCAGTACTTC.

The chain employs TRBV27 and TRBJ2-7; 14 bases are a match to TRBD2. The CDR3 has 17 residues. V was clipped by 0 bases and J by 7 bases; unmatched bases: 8. From germline, CDR1 is MNHEY and CDR2 SMNVEV (reference sequence). The CDR3 nucleotides read TGTGCCAGCAGTTTATCGAGGGGACTAGCGGGAGTTGGAGAGCAGTACTTC. Amino acids: CASSLSRGLAGVGEQYF.

The CDR3 bases are TGTGCCAGCAGTCGAGGGGGCCGGGATGAGCAGTTCTTC. Translating gives CASSRGGRDEQFF. V usage is TRBV28 and J usage is TRBJ2-1, with 7 bases aligning to TRBD1. Germline CDR1 MDHEN, CDR2 SYDVKM. Germline trimming cut 5 bases from V and 8 bases from J; bases unmatched to any gene: 6. This CDR3 is built from 13 residues.

The V and J genes are TRBV19 and TRBJ1-5; 7 bases agree with TRBD1. The CDR3 spans 15 residues. Germline V lookup: CDR1 LNHDA, CDR2 SQIVND (reference sequence). Germline trimming cut 4 bases from V and 2 bases from J; bases unmatched to any gene: 5. This CDR3 reads CASSTDRVGNQPQHF. The DNA of the CDR3 is TGTGCCAGTAGTACCGACAGGGTCGGCAATCAGCCCCAGCATTTT.

This clone turned up a few times. The V call is TRBV4-3, the J call TRBJ2-7; 8 nucleotides match TRBD2. The CDR3 spans 15 residues. The V gene's germline CDR1 is LGHNA and CDR2 YSLEER. V trimming: 1 base; J trimming: 2 bases; junction bases outside the gene matches: 4. CDR3 protein: CASSQVAGGAYEQYF. The CDR3 nucleotides are TGCGCCAGCAGCCAAGTTGCGGGGGGCGCCTACGAGCAGTACTTC.

Comment on this clone: Mismatch with germline at one junction end may stem from a read error. The chain couples TRBV11-3 to TRBJ2-7, with D possibly being TRBD2 (6 bases). Per the germline V gene, CDR1 is SGHNT and CDR2 is YENEEA. The CDR3 has 11 residues. The CDR3 region is CASSLREPLSF. Written as DNA, the CDR3 is TGTGCCAGCAGCCTCCGGGAGCCTCTAAGCTTC. The whole variable domain, filled in from reference TRBV11-3 and TRBJ2-7, reads EAGVVQSPRYKIIEKKQPVAFWCNPISGHNTLYWYLQNLGQGPELLIRYENEEAVDDSQLPKDRFSAERLKGVDSTLKIQPAELGDSAVYLCASSLREPLSFGPGTRLTVT.

As to this clone: The sample holds other DNA sequences that translate to the same CDR3. The rearrangement uses TRBV6-5 and TRBJ2-1; TRBD2 aligns across 8 bases. V was clipped by 0 bases and J by 2 bases; unmatched bases: 3. CDR3 length: 16 amino acids. Germline CDR1 reads MNHEY; CDR2 reads SVGAGI. The CDR3 coding sequence is TGTGCCAGCAGTTACTCGATACTAGCGGCCTACAATGAGCAGTTCTTC. Translation: CASSYSILAAYNEQFF.

This chain uses TRBV6-5 with TRBJ1-5; 7 bases are a match to TRBD1. Germline lookup yields CDR1 MNHEY and CDR2 SVGAGI. This CDR3 has 15 amino acids. V lost 3 bases, J lost 6 bases, and 8 bases stayed unmatched. Here the CDR3 reads CASSYGGPGGQPQHF. The CDR3, as DNA: TGTGCCAGCAGTTATGGGGGTCCAGGGGGTCAGCCCCAGCATTTT.

The CDR3 coding sequence is TGTGCCAGCAGTGAAGCCAGGGTCTCCTACGAGCAGTACTTC. Translated, it gives CASSEARVSYEQYF. V and J are TRBV2 and TRBJ2-5, with a tentative D call TRBD1 (5 bases). The J call may be in error: the DNA end matches TRBJ2-7 better. This CDR3 region has 14 residues. Germline V CDR1 and CDR2: SNHLY, FYNNEI.

The chain links TRBV4-3 to TRBJ2-5; weak D call: TRBD2 (6 bases). This CDR3 comprises 15 residues. Germline loops: CDR1 LGHNA, CDR2 YSLEER. Trimming took 0 bases from V and 2 from J, leaving 10 bases between them. The DNA for the CDR3 is TGCGCCAGCAGCCAAGAGACTAGAGTTCAAGAGACCCAGTACTTC. Protein: CASSQETRVQETQYF.

The chain links TRBV4-1 to TRBJ2-5, with 16 bases aligning to TRBD2. The CDR3 has 17 residues. V was pared by 4 bases and J by 7 bases, with 9 bases of the junction left unmatched. From germline, CDR1 is MGHRA and CDR2 YSYEKL. CDR3 sequence (DNA): TGCGCCAGCAGCCGCACCGGGACTAGCGGGGGGGCTGGGACCCAGTACTTC. It encodes CASSRTGTSGGAGTQYF.

The chain combines TRBV9 with TRBJ2-7; 10 bases agree with TRBD2. The CDR3 is made up of 15 amino acids. Germline values: CDR1 SGDLS, CDR2 YYNGEE. The V segment lost 1 base and the J segment 6 bases; nucleotides outside the gene matches: 7. The DNA of the CDR3 is TGTGCCAGCAGCGTAATGAGCGGGGGGGCCGGCGAGCAGTACTTC. This codes for CASSVMSGGAGEQYF.

This clone has a single count. V is TRBV7-8 and J is TRBJ1-4; no firm D call. The V end lost 3 bases, the J end lost 7 bases, and 12 bases lay between the germline ends. The CDR3 totals 14 residues. Germline V gene sequence: CDR1 SGHVS, CDR2 FQNEAQ. CDR3 nucleotides: TGTGCCAGCAGCTTGCGGGCGAACAGTGAAAAACTGTTTTTT. Protein: CASSLRANSEKLFF.

The chain links TRBV5-1 to TRBJ2-1, with a tentative D call TRBD1 (5 bases). This CDR3 is built from 12 residues. Germline V gene data show CDR1 as SGHRS and CDR2 as YFSETQ. Trimming took 4 bases from V and 5 from J, leaving 7 bases between them. CDR3 sequence (DNA): TGCGCCAGCAGCCTGACAGACAATGAGCAGTTCTTC. Its translation is CASSLTDNEQFF. Together with reference TRBV5-1 and TRBJ2-1, the CDR3 gives the full variable domain: KAGVTQTPRYLIKTRGQQVTLSCSPISGHRSVSWYQQTPGQGLQFLFEYFSETQRNKGNFPGRFSGRQFSNSRSEMNVSTLELGDSALYLCASSLTDNEQFFGPGTRLTVL.